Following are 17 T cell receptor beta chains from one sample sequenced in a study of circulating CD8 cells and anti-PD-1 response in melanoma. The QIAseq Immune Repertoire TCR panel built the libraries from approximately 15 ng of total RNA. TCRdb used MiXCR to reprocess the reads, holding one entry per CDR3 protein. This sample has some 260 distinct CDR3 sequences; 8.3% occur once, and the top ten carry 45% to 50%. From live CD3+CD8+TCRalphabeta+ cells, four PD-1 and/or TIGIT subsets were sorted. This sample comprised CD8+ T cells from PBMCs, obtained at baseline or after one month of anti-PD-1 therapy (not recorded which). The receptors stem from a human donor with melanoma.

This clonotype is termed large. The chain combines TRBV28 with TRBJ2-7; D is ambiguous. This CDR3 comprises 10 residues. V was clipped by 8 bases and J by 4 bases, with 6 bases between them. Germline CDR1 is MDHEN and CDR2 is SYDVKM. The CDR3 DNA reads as TGTGCCAGCGGGTCGTACGAGCAGTACTTC. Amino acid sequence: CASGSYEQYF.

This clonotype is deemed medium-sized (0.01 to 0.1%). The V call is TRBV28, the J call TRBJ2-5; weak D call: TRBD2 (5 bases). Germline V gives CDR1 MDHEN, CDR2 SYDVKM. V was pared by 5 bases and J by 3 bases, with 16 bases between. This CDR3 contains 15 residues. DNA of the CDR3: TGTGCCAGCAGTGGAGGACGGGTCAACAAAGAGACCCAGTACTTC. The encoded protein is CASSGGRVNKETQYF.

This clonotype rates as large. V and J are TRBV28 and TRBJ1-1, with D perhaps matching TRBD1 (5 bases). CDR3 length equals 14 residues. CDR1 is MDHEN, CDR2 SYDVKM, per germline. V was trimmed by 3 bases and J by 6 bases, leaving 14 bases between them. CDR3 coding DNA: TGTGCCAGCAGTTTGGTATTCAGGGCTCCTGAAGCTTTCTTT. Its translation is CASSLVFRAPEAFF.

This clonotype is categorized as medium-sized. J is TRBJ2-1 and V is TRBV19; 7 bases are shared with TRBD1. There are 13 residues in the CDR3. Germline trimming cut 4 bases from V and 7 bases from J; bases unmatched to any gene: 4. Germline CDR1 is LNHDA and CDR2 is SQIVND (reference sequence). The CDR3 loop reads CASSKTGWNEQFF. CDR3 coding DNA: TGTGCCAGTAGTAAGACAGGGTGGAATGAGCAGTTCTTC.

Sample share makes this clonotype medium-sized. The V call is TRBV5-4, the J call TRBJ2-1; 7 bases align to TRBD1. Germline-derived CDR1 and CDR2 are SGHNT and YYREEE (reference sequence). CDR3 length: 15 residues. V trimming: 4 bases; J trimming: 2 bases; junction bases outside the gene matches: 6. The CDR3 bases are TGTGCCAGCAGCGGGGACAGACTAACCTACAATGAGCAGTTCTTC. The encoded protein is CASSGDRLTYNEQFF.

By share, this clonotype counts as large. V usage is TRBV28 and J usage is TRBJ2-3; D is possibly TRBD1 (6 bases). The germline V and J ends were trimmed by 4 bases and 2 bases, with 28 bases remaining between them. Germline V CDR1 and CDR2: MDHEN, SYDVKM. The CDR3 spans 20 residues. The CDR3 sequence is CASSSDLTPLVKGDTDTQYF. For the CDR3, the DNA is TGTGCCAGCAGTTCCGACCTTACGCCCTTAGTTAAGGGGGACACAGATACGCAGTATTTT.

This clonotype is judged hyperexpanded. The CDR3 coding sequence is TGTGCCAGCGGAACTAGCCCCAGGCAGTACTTC. It yields the protein CASGTSPRQYF. This chain connects TRBV25-1 to TRBJ2-7; tentative D call: TRBD2 (6 bases). This CDR3 is built from 11 residues. Trimming took 8 bases from V and 9 from J, leaving 14 bases between them. The germline V gene has CDR1 MGHDK and CDR2 SYGVNS.

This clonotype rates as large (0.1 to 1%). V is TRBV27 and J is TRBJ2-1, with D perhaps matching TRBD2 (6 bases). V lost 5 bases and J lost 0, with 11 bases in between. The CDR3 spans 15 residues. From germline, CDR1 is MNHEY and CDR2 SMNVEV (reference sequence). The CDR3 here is CASSPLAGSYNEQFF. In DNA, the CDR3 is TGTGCCAGCAGTCCACTAGCAGGCTCCTACAATGAGCAGTTCTTC.

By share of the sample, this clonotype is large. The CDR3 DNA reads TGTGCCAGCAGTGACTCACATCCTCTCCCATTGACAAACACTGAAGCTTTCTTT. This gives the protein CASSDSHPLPLTNTEAFF. J is TRBJ1-1 and V is TRBV2; D ambiguous. V dropped 3 bases and J dropped 2 bases, with 22 bases sitting between them. The V gene's germline CDR1 is SNHLY and CDR2 FYNNEI. This CDR3 has 18 amino acids.

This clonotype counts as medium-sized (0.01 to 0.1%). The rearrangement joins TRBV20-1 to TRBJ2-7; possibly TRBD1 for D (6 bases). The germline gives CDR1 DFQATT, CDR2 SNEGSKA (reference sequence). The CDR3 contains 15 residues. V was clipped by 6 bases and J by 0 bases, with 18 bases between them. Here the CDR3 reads CSAEHLRGSSYEQYF. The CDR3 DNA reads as TGCAGTGCCGAGCACCTGAGGGGGAGCTCCTACGAGCAGTACTTC.

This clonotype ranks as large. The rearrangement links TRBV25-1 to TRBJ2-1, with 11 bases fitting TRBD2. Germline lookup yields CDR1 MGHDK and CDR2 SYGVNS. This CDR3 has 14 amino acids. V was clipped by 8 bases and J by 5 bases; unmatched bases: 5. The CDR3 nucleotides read TGTGCCAGCTCTAGCGGGAGGAAAAACAATGAGCAGTTCTTC. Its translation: CASSSGRKNNEQFF.

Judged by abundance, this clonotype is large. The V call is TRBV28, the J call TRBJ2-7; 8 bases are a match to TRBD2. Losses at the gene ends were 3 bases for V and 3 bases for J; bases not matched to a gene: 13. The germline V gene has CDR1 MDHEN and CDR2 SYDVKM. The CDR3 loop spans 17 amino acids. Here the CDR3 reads CASSLGAGGEGSYEQYF. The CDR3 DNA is TGTGCCAGCAGTTTGGGGGCGGGAGGAGAGGGAAGCTACGAGCAGTACTTC. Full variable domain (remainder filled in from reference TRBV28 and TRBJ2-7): DVKVTQSSRYLVKRTGEKVFLECVQDMDHENMFWYRQDPGLGLRLIYFSYDVKMKEKGDIPEGYSVSREKKERFSLILESASTNQTSMYLCASSLGAGGEGSYEQYFGPGTRLTVT.

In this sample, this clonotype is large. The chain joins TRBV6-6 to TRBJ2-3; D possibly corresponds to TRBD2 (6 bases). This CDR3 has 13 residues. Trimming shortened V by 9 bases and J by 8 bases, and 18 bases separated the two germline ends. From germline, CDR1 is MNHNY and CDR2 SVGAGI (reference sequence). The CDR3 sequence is CASNSAGGGTQYF. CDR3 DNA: TGTGCCAGTAATTCGGCCGGGGGTGGTACGCAGTATTTT.

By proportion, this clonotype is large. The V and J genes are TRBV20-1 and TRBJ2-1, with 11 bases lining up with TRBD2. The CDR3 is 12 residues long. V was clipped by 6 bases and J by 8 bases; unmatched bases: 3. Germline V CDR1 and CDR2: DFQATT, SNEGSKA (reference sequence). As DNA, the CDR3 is TGCAGTGCGGGACTAGCGGAGTATGAGCAGTTCTTC. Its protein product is CSAGLAEYEQFF.

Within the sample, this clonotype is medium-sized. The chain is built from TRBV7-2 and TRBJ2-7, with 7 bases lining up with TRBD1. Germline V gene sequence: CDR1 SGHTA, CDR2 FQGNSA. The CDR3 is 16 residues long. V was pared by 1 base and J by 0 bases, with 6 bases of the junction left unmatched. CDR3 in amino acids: CASSLEGAGRSYEQYF. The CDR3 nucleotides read TGTGCCAGCAGCTTAGAGGGGGCGGGCCGCTCCTACGAGCAGTACTTC.

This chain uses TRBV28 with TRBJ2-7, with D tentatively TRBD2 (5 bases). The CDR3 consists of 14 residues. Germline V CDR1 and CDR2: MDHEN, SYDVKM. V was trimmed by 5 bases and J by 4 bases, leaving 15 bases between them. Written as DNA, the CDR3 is TGTGCCAGCAGTCCCCGGACTGCACCTTACGAGCAGTACTTC. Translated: CASSPRTAPYEQYF.

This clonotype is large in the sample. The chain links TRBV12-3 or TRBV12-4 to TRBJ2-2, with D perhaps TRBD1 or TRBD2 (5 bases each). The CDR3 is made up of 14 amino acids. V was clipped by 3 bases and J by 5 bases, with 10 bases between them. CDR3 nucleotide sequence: TGTGCCAGCAGTTTGGGACCAAGGACCGGGGAGCTGTTTTTT. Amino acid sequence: CASSLGPRTGELFF.